These 13 T cell receptor beta chains came from one sample sequenced in a study of OX40 agonist ivuxolimab in advanced cancers. Clones were read by immunoSEQ multiplex PCR, and TCRdb kept only the in-frame ones, dropping some. The table shows about 3,000 clones, with about 80% occurring only once. The sample was CD4+ or CD8+ T cells sorted from blood, taken in a trial of the OX40 agonist ivuxolimab. These receptors originate from an adult with an advanced solid tumor such as melanoma, head and neck, liver or kidney cancer.

This clone came up a few times. The CDR3 region has the DNA TGTGCCAGCAGCCTGGACATTTACAATGAGCAGTTCTTC. Protein sequence: CASSLDIYNEQFF. V and J are TRBV5-6 and TRBJ2-1, with a weak D call TRBD1 (5 bases). V was clipped by 4 bases and J by 4 bases, with 9 bases between them. CDR1 is SGHDT and CDR2 is YYEEEE in the germline V gene. The CDR3 has 13 residues. Looking up the rest from reference TRBV5-6 and TRBJ2-1 gives the full variable domain: DAGVTQSPTHLIKTRGQQVTLRCSPKSGHDTVSWYQQALGQGPQFIFQYYEEEERQRGNFPDRFSGHQFPNYSSELNVNALLLGDSALYLCASSLDIYNEQFFGPGTRLTVL.

V is TRBV19 and J is TRBJ1-5, with 10 bases matching TRBD1. This CDR3 comprises 13 residues. Trimming took 9 bases from V and 3 from J; bases not matched to a gene: 2. Looked up from germline, CDR1 is LNHDA and CDR2 is SQIVND (reference sequence). This CDR3 is CASGTGANQPQHF. CDR3 coding DNA: TGTGCCAGCGGGACAGGGGCCAATCAGCCCCAGCATTTT.

This clone came up a few times. The chain couples TRBV7-9 to TRBJ1-4; D not resolved. The V gene's germline CDR1 is SEHNR and CDR2 FQNEAQ (reference sequence). The CDR3 sequence is 15 residues long. Trimming took off 0 bases at V and 8 bases at J, with 13 bases between the two ends. The CDR3 here is CASSLADPSGEKLFF. The CDR3 coding sequence is TGTGCCAGCAGCTTAGCCGATCCCAGTGGGGAAAAACTGTTTTTT.

This chain joins TRBV9 and TRBJ2-2, with D unclear. The CDR3 length is 13 residues. V lost 3 bases, J lost 6 bases, and 9 bases lay in between. CDR1 SGDLS and CDR2 YYNGEE come from the germline V gene. This CDR3 is CASSAVLSGELFF. In DNA form, the CDR3 reads TGTGCCAGCAGCGCCGTACTATCCGGGGAGCTGTTTTTT.

This chain links TRBV9 with TRBJ2-7; D not resolved. The germline V gene has CDR1 SGDLS and CDR2 YYNGEE. CDR3 length: 14 residues. The V end lost 0 bases, the J end lost 7 bases, and 14 bases lay between the germline ends. This chain's CDR3 is CASSVGKAPEEQYF. DNA of the CDR3: TGTGCCAGCAGCGTAGGAAAGGCCCCAGAGGAGCAGTACTTC.

J is TRBJ1-6 and V is TRBV5-6, with D unresolved. CDR3 length: 14 residues. Per germline, CDR1 SGHDT and CDR2 YYEEEE. V was clipped by 0 bases and J by 5 bases, with 6 bases between them. The CDR3, as DNA: TGTGCCAGCAGCTTGGGACTCAATAATTCACCCCTCCACTTT. It encodes CASSLGLNNSPLHF.

V and J are TRBV6-6 and TRBJ2-7; maybe TRBD2 (5 bases). Germline V gives CDR1 MNHNY, CDR2 SVGAGI (reference sequence). Trimming cost V 9 bases and J 13 bases, with 25 bases left between them. The CDR3 runs 13 residues. This chain's CDR3 is CASNQGSGYGPYF. The CDR3, as DNA: TGTGCCAGTAACCAAGGGTCGGGATACGGTCCTTACTTC.

This rearrangement joins TRBV5-8 to TRBJ2-7; TRBD2 agrees at 16 bases. J was trimmed by 7 bases and V by 2 bases; bases with no gene match: 9. The CDR3 spans 17 residues. Germline CDR1 reads SGHTS; CDR2 reads YDEGEE. The CDR3 here is CASSFRGLAGGTREQYF. The CDR3 DNA reads TGTGCCAGCAGCTTCCGGGGACTAGCGGGGGGGACTAGAGAGCAGTACTTC.

The rearrangement links TRBV5-6 to TRBJ1-1; D is unclear. The CDR3 has 13 residues. Deletions cut 6 bases from V and 3 bases from J, with 12 bases between. CDR1 and CDR2 from the germline V gene are SGHDT and YYEEEE. Written as DNA, the CDR3 is TGTGCCAGCATCCCCTCGGGGTACACTGAAGCTTTCTTT. As protein: CASIPSGYTEAFF. The variable domain in full, with the rest retrieved from reference TRBV5-6 and TRBJ1-1, is DAGVTQSPTHLIKTRGQQVTLRCSPKSGHDTVSWYQQALGQGPQFIFQYYEEEERQRGNFPDRFSGHQFPNYSSELNVNALLLGDSALYLCASIPSGYTEAFFGQGTRLTVV.

The chain recombines TRBV11-2 with TRBJ2-7; D unclear. Germline lookup yields CDR1 SGHAT and CDR2 FQNNGV. This CDR3 is built from 13 residues. Trimming took 4 bases from V and 3 from J, leaving 10 bases between them. DNA for the CDR3: TGTGCCAGCAGCTCCGGGCCCAGCTACGAGCAGTACTTC. It translates to CASSSGPSYEQYF.

The chain joins TRBV13 to TRBJ2-3; perhaps D is TRBD1 or TRBD2 (5 bases each). Germline assignment: CDR1 PRHDT and CDR2 FYEKMQ (reference sequence). This CDR3 comprises 14 residues. The ends were cut back, 2 bases at V and 2 bases at J, with 8 bases in the middle. The CDR3 DNA follows: TGTGCCAGCAGCTTATGGGGGAACACAGATACGCAGTATTTT. This sequence encodes CASSLWGNTDTQYF. Based on the CDR3 plus reference TRBV13 and TRBJ2-3, the full variable domain is AAGVIQSPRHLIKEKRETATLKCYPIPRHDTVYWYQQGPGQDPQFLISFYEKMQSDKGSIPDRFSAQQFSDYHSELNMSSLELGDSALYFCASSLWGNTDTQYFGPGTRLTVL.

The CDR3 reads CASSQDRGVVLTF. Written as DNA, the CDR3 is TGTGCCAGCAGCCAAGATCGGGGAGTCGTCCTGACTTTC. The chain recombines TRBV4-2 with TRBJ2-6; D is possibly TRBD2 (5 bases). The germline V gene encodes CDR1 LGHNA and CDR2 YNFKEQ. V gave up 0 bases and J gave up 12 bases, with 9 bases separating them. The CDR3 runs to 13 residues.

The chain employs TRBV10-3 and TRBJ1-5; 9 bases fit TRBD1. V lost 11 bases to trimming and J lost 4 bases; unmatched junction nucleotides: 3. Germline CDR1 is ENHRY and CDR2 is SYGVKD. The CDR3 has 12 residues. CDR3 nucleotides: TGTGCCTTAGGACAGGGGAATCAGCCCCAGCATTTT. This codes for CALGQGNQPQHF.